The present T cell receptor (beta chain) was sequenced within a study of shared clonotypes between healthy human individuals. Looking at the study overall: The plates for each donor numbered three CD4 naive, three CD4 memory, two CD8 naive and one CD8 memory. Study findings and constraints: Some naive CD4 clonotypes, around 5%, turned up in common across four donors.

The deep-level immunoSEQ assay was used. The table came from immunoSEQ multiplex PCR; TCRdb's copy has only in-frame clones and leaves some out. The top ten clones hold about 10% of a sample with about 360,000 clones, around four fifths of them seen once. A note on this clone: The antigen remains unidentified.

CD45RA-negative memory and CD45RA+ naive subsets were split from the CD4+ cells. The trim removed 2 bases at V and 0 bases at J, leaving 1 base unmatched. This CDR3 region has 15 residues. Germline CDR1 and CDR2: SGHTA and FQGNSA. Sequencing was carried out using memory CD4+ T cells sorted from blood. The subset was: CD45RA-negative fraction. This clonotype originated in a young man in good health. The chain has TRBV7-2 and TRBJ2-3; 8 nucleotides line up with TRBD1. The CDR3 DNA follows: TGTGCCAGCAGCTTACCAGGGGGCAGCACAGATACGCAGTATTTT. Protein sequence: CASSLPGGSTDTQYF. The variable domain in full, completed from reference TRBV7-2 and TRBJ2-3, reads GAGVSQSPSNKVTEKGKDVELRCDPISGHTALYWYRQSLGQGLEFLIYFQGNSAPDKSGLPSDRFSAERTGGSVSTLTIQRTQQEDSAVYLCASSLPGGSTDTQYFGPGTRLTVL.